This T cell receptor beta chain was found in a study of cytomegalovirus exposure and HLA in healthy donors. Study results and caveats: It was about 150 TCR beta chains that were listed as cytomegalovirus-associated. Researchers reported in a later analysis that a missense DCLRE1C variant was tied to TCR beta V- and J-gene trimming.

With respect to this clone: What it binds is not known.

The PCR had 60 Vbeta and 13 Jbeta primers. Original methodology: In a later analysis, some 80 million unique TCR beta chains included roughly 11 million shared by two or more donors. The protocol was immunoSEQ multiplex PCR, while the TCRdb copy is restricted to in-frame clones and leaves out a portion. That table gives V, J and clone size, and the DNA gave D and trimming. The sample lists under 200,000 clones, roughly 80% occurring once. The TCR originated in a girl between 10 and 17 years old in good health and CMV-seropositive. The sequencing sample was made of PBMCs.

Written as DNA, the CDR3 is TGTGCCAGCAGTGATTCCGGGTTCTCTGGAAACACCATATATTTT. Protein product: CASSDSGFSGNTIYF. This chain uses TRBV6-1 with TRBJ1-3; unclear D gene. The germline CDR1 and CDR2 sequences are MNHNS and SASEGT. Trimming cost V 3 bases and J 0 bases, with 9 bases left between them. The CDR3 covers 15 residues.